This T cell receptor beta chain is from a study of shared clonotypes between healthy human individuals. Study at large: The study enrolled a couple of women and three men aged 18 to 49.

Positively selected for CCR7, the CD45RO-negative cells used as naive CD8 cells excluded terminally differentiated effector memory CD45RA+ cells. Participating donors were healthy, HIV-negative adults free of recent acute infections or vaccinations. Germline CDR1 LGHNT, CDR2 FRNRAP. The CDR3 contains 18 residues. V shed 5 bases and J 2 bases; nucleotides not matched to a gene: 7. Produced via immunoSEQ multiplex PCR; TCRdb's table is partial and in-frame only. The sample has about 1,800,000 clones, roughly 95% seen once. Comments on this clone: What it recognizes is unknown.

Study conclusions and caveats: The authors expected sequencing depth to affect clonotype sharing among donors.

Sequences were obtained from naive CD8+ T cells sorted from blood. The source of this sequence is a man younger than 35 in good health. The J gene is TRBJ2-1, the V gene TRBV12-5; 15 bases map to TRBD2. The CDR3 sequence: CASGPGTSGRFPYNEQFF. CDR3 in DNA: TGTGCTAGTGGTCCCGGGACTAGCGGGAGGTTCCCCTACAATGAGCAGTTCTTC.